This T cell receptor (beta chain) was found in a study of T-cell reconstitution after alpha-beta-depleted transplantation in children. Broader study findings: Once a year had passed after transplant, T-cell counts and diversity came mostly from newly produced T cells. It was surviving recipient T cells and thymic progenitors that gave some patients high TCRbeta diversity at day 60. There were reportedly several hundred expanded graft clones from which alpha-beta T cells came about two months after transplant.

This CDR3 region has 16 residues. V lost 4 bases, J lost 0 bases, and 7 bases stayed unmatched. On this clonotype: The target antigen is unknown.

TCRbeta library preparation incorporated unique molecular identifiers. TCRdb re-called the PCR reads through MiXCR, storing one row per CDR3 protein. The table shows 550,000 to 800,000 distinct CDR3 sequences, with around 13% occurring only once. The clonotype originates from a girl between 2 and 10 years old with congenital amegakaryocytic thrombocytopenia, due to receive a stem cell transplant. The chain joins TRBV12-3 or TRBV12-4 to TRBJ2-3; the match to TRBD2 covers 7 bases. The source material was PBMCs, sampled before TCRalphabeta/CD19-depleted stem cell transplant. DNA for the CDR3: TGTGCCAGCAGTTCTCTAGCGGAATATAGCACAGATACGCAGTATTTT. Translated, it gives CASSSLAEYSTDTQYF.